A selection of T cell receptor beta chains follows, all from one sample in a study of blood T cells in healthy people across ages. MiXCR was run by TCRdb on the 5' RACE reads, yielding one entry per CDR3 protein. The sample lists some 1.5 million distinct CDR3 sequences, about 28% occurring once. The sequencing input was blood. Receptors originate from a woman under 40 in good health. Each CDR3 is given with its conserved first and last residue. Each record gives: J gene, clone size, V gene, D gene, CDR3 protein, CDR3 DNA. A D gene is named only where the DNA matches it firmly. The size entry is marked missing in some rows and otherwise reads once, few, many or a size class.

>TRBJ1-2|.|TRBV12-3/TRBV12-4|.
CVSSFTAWGYTF
TGTGTCAGCAGTTTTACGGCTTGGGGCTACACCTTC
>TRBJ2-7|.|TRBV2|.
CASSAPYNEQYF
TGTGCCAGCTCAGCTCCCTACAATGAGCAGTACTTC
>TRBJ2-1|.|TRBV20-1|TRBD2
CSARAGRGLNNEQFF
TGCAGTGCTAGAGCAGGGAGGGGCTTAAACAATGAGCAGTTCTTC
>TRBJ1-5|few|TRBV12-3/TRBV12-4|.
CASSSRVTGNQPQHF
TGTGCCAGCAGTTCCCGGGTTACCGGCAATCAGCCCCAGCATTTT
>TRBJ2-1|.|TRBV9|.
CASSVEEGNEQFF
TGTGCCAGCAGCGTAGAGGAGGGGAATGAGCAGTTCTTC
>TRBJ2-4|.|TRBV27|.
CASSVCREAGAKNIQYF
TGTGCCAGCAGTGTATGCAGGGAGGCTGGGGCCAAAAACATTCAGTACTTC
>TRBJ2-3|many|TRBV29-1|TRBD2
CSVEEVGRRYF
TGCAGCGTTGAAGAAGTCGGGAGGCGGTATTTT
>TRBJ2-3|few|TRBV9|.
CASSVQVEDTQYF
TGTGCCAGCAGCGTACAGGTCGAGGATACGCAGTATTTT
>TRBJ2-6|.|TRBV2|.
CASHPLAGANVLTF
TGTGCCAGCCACCCCTTGGCGGGGGCCAACGTCCTGACTTTC
>TRBJ2-7|many|TRBV6-5|.
CASARNREAYEQYF
TGTGCCAGCGCCCGCAACAGGGAAGCCTACGAGCAGTACTTC
>TRBJ2-3|once|TRBV20-1|TRBD2
CSARVTSGLSTDTQYF
TGCAGTGCTAGAGTTACTAGCGGTCTTAGCACAGATACGCAGTATTTT
>TRBJ2-7|.|TRBV2|TRBD2
CASTLEGTSSYEQYF
TGTGCCAGCACCCTGGAGGGGACTAGTTCCTACGAGCAGTACTTC
>TRBJ2-7|many|TRBV6-2/TRBV6-3|TRBD2
CASRGLVSYEQYF
TGTGCCAGCAGGGGACTAGTTTCCTACGAGCAGTACTTC
>TRBJ2-1|.|TRBV12-3/TRBV12-4|.
CASSLGQRNNNEQFF
TGTGCCAGCAGTTTAGGGCAGCGAAACAACAATGAGCAGTTCTTC
>TRBJ2-3|few|TRBV5-5|.
CASSLAGWVSTDTQYF
TGTGCCAGCAGCTTGGCCGGCTGGGTTAGCACAGATACGCAGTATTTT
>TRBJ2-7|many|TRBV7-9|.
CASGVLSGGNEQYF
TGTGCCAGCGGAGTCCTGTCCGGGGGCAATGAGCAGTACTTC
>TRBJ2-1|few|TRBV7-2|.
CASSRPDVVKEQFF
TGTGCCAGCAGCCGCCCGGACGTCGTCAAGGAGCAGTTCTTC
>TRBJ2-5|few|TRBV7-2|.
CASSLGGFPPRTQYF
TGTGCCAGCAGCTTAGGTGGCTTTCCCCCCCGGACCCAGTACTTC
>TRBJ2-7|.|TRBV20-1|.
CSASRGLGRNEQYF
TGCAGTGCTAGTAGGGGGCTGGGGAGGAACGAGCAGTACTTC
>TRBJ2-1|.|TRBV6-2/TRBV6-3|TRBD1
CACSYPLDRVGDEQFF
TGTGCCTGCAGTTACCCCTTGGACAGGGTCGGGGATGAGCAGTTCTTC
>TRBJ2-5|.|TRBV7-2|.
CASSPSLRGGETQYF
TGTGCCAGCAGCCCCTCATTGCGGGGCGGTGAGACCCAGTACTTC
>TRBJ2-7|.|TRBV3-1|TRBD2
CASSQNAPGLAGAPSYEQYF
TGTGCCAGCAGTCAAAATGCTCCGGGACTAGCGGGTGCTCCCTCCTACGAGCAGTACTTC
>TRBJ2-1|.|TRBV5-6|TRBD2
CASSLGRTSANNEQFF
TGTGCCAGCAGCTTGGGACGGACTAGCGCGAACAATGAGCAGTTCTTC
>TRBJ2-1|.|TRBV7-9|TRBD2
CASSSILSSGLYYNEQFF
TGTGCCAGCAGCTCGATACTATCTAGCGGACTATACTACAATGAGCAGTTCTTC
>TRBJ1-4|few|TRBV12-3/TRBV12-4|.
CASSYAGASEKLFF
TGTGCCAGCAGCTACGCGGGGGCTTCTGAAAAACTGTTTTTT
>TRBJ2-3|few|TRBV12-3/TRBV12-4|.
CAIGGGFADTQYF
TGTGCCATAGGGGGGGGTTTCGCAGATACGCAGTATTTT
>TRBJ1-1|.|TRBV10-1|.
CASSDGGRDAEAFF
TGCGCCAGCAGTGACGGGGGACGGGACGCTGAAGCTTTCTTT
>TRBJ2-3|.|TRBV5-4|.
CASSGTTGKEVDTQYF
TGTGCCAGCAGCGGGACCACAGGGAAAGAGGTAGATACGCAGTATTTT
>TRBJ2-1|few|TRBV4-2|TRBD1
CASSQGTELTYNEQFF
TGTGCCAGCAGCCAGGGGACAGAATTAACCTACAATGAGCAGTTCTTC
>TRBJ2-4|.|TRBV29-1|.
CSVAGGRLAKNIQYF
TGCAGCGTTGCCGGCGGCCGGCTAGCCAAAAACATTCAGTACTTC
>TRBJ1-6|.|TRBV18|.
CASSPATGTFPQPLHF
TGTGCCAGCTCACCAGCTACCGGGACCTTCCCGCAACCCCTCCACTTT
>TRBJ1-1|.|TRBV3-1|.
CASSQDPRNTEAFF
TGTGCCAGCAGCCAAGATCCCCGGAACACTGAAGCTTTCTTT
>TRBJ2-1|.|TRBV12-3/TRBV12-4|TRBD1
CAGSAQGALVLRKNEQFF
TGTGCCGGCAGTGCACAGGGGGCCCTTGTACTCCGAAAAAATGAGCAGTTCTTC
>TRBJ1-1|few|TRBV6-4|.
CASPPVEENTEAFF
TGTGCCAGCCCCCCTGTGGAGGAGAACACTGAAGCTTTCTTT
>TRBJ2-3|.|TRBV2|.
CASSEMGASTDTQYF
TGTGCCAGCAGTGAAATGGGGGCAAGTACAGATACGCAGTATTTT
>TRBJ2-7|.|TRBV20-1|.
CSASSQGGLGEQYF
TGCAGTGCTAGTTCCCAGGGCGGGTTGGGCGAGCAGTACTTC
>TRBJ2-5|many|TRBV12-3/TRBV12-4|.
CASSPGGSMDDQYF
TGTGCCAGCAGTCCGGGGGGCTCAATGGATGACCAGTACTTC
>TRBJ2-3|.|TRBV20-1|.
CSARDSSLGTWTDTQYF
TGCAGTGCTAGAGATTCCAGCTTAGGAACATGGACAGATACGCAGTATTTT
>TRBJ2-1|.|TRBV2|TRBD2
CASRGLAKKSNEQVF
TGTGCCAGCAGGGGACTAGCTAAGAAATCCAATGAGCAGGTCTTC
>TRBJ2-4|.|TRBV7-9|.
CASSLDPIDIQYF
TGTGCCAGCAGCTTAGATCCAATTGACATTCAGTACTTC
>TRBJ2-4|.|TRBV7-2|.
CASSFGPGTKNIQYF
TGTGCCAGCAGCTTTGGCCCCGGGACCAAAAACATTCAGTACTTC
>TRBJ2-5|few|TRBV29-1|.
CSVERTQETQYF
TGCAGCGTTGAGAGGACACAAGAGACCCAGTACTTC
>TRBJ1-2|few|TRBV27|.
CASSLSPGAGGYTF
TGTGCCAGCAGTTTATCCCCAGGGGCCGGTGGCTACACCTTC
>TRBJ2-1|few|TRBV4-1|TRBD1
CASSQGQGVNNEQFF
TGCGCCAGCAGCCAAGGTCAGGGGGTCAACAATGAGCAGTTCTTC
>TRBJ2-4|once|TRBV12-3/TRBV12-4|.
CASSWASTKNIQYF
TGTGCCAGCAGCTGGGCCTCGACCAAAAACATTCAGTACTTC
>TRBJ2-7|.|TRBV28|.
CASLTLGEGRYGQYF
TGTGCCAGCTTGACTCTAGGGGAAGGGCGGTACGGGCAGTACTTC
>TRBJ2-7|many|TRBV10-3|.
CAILSALGGAYEQYF
TGTGCCATCCTCAGCGCTCTGGGGGGCGCGTACGAGCAGTACTTC